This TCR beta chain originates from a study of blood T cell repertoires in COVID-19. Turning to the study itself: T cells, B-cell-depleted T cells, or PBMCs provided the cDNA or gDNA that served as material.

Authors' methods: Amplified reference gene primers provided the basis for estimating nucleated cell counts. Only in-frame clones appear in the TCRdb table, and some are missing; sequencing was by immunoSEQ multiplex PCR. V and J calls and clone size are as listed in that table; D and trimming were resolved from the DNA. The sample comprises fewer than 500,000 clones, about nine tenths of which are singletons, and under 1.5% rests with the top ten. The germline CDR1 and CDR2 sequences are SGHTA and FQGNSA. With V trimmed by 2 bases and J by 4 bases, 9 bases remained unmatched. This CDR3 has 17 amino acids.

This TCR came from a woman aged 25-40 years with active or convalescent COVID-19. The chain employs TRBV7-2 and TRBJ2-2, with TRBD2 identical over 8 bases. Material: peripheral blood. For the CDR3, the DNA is TGTGCCAGCAGCTTACGGTGGGCGGGGGGATTCACCGGGGAGCTGTTTTTT. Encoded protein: CASSLRWAGGFTGELFF. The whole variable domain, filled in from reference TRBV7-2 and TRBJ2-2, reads GAGVSQSPSNKVTEKGKDVELRCDPISGHTALYWYRQSLGQGLEFLIYFQGNSAPDKSGLPSDRFSAERTGGSVSTLTIQRTQQEDSAVYLCASSLRWAGGFTGELFFGEGSRLTVL.